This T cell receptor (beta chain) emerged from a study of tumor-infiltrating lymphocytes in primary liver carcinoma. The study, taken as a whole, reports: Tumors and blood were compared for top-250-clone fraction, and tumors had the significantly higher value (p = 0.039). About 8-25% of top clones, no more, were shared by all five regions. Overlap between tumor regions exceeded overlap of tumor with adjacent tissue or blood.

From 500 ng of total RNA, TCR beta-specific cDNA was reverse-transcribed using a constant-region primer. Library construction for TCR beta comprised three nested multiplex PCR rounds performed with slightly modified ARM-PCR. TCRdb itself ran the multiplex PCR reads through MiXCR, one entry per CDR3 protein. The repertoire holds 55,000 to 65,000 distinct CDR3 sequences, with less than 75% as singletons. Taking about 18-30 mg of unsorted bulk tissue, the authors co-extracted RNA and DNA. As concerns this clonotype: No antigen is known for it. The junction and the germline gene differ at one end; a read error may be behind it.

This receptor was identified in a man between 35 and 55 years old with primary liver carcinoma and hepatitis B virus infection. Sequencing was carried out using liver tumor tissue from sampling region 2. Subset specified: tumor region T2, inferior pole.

The CDR3 region has the DNA TGCACCAGCAGTCAAGATCACGGCACAGATACGCAGTATTTT. Its protein is CTSSQDHGTDTQYF. This chain uses TRBV4-3 with TRBJ2-3, with no clear D. The CDR3 loop spans 14 amino acids. Germline loops: CDR1 LGHNA, CDR2 YSLEER.